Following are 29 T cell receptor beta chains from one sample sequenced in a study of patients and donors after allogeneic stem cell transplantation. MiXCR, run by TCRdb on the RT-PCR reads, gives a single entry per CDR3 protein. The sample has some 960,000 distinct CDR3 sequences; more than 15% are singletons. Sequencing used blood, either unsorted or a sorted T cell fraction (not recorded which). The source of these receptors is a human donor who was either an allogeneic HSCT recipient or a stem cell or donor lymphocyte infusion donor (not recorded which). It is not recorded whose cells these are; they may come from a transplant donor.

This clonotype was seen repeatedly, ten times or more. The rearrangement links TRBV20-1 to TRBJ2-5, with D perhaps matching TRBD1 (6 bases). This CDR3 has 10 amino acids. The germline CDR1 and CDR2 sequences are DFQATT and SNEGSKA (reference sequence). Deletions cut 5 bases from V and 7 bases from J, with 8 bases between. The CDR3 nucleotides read TGCAGTGCTTCACAGGGGACCCAGTACTTC. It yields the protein CSASQGTQYF.

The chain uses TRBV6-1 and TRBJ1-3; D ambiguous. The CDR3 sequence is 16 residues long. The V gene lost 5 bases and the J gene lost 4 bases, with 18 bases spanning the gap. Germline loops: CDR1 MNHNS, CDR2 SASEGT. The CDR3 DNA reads TGTGCCAGCAGTCCGAGGGCGGCGCCCGTGGGAAACACCATATATTTT. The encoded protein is CASSPRAAPVGNTIYF.

The CDR3 DNA reads as TGTGCCAGAAGCTTGGGACTAGCGGGCACAGATACGCAGTATTTT. This translates into CARSLGLAGTDTQYF. The chain uses TRBV5-3 and TRBJ2-3; 9 bases fit TRBD2. TRBV5-3 is marked as an open reading frame, function uncertain. J gave up 1 base and V 0 bases, and 0 bases lay outside the gene matches. The CDR3 contains 15 residues.

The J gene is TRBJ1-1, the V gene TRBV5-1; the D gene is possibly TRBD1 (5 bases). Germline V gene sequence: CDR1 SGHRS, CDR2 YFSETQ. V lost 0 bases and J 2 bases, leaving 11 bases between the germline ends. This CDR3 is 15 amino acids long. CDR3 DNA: TGCGCCAGCAGCTTGGTGGGGCTGGGTAACACTGAAGCTTTCTTT. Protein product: CASSLVGLGNTEAFF.

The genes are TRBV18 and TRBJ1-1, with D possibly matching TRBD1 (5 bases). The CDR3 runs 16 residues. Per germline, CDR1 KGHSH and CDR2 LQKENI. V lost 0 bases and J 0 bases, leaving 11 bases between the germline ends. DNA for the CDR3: TGTGCCAGCTCACCACCAGGGTGGGGGGTGAACACTGAAGCTTTCTTT. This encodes CASSPPGWGVNTEAFF.

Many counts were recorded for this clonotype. CDR3 region: CASSLEGVGNTEAFF. CDR3 coding DNA: TGCGCCAGCAGCTTGGAGGGGGTAGGGAACACTGAAGCTTTCTTT. The V and J genes are TRBV5-1 and TRBJ1-1, with a possible D match to TRBD1 (6 bases). The CDR3 is 15 residues long. V lost 0 bases, J lost 1 base, and 10 bases lay in between. CDR1 is SGHRS and CDR2 is YFSETQ in the germline V gene.

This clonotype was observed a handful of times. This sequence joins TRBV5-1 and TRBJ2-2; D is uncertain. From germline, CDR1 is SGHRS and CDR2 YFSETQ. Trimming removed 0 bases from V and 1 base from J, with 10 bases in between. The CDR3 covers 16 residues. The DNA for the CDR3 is TGCGCCAGCAGCTTGGGACCTCCTTGGAACACCGGGGAGCTGTTTTTT. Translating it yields CASSLGPPWNTGELFF.

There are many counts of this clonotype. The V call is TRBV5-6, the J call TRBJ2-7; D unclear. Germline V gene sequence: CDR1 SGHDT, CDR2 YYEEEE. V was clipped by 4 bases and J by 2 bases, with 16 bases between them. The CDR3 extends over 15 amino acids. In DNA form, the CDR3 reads TGTGCCAGCAGCCCGGTGGACCGAGGAACCTACGAGCAGTACTTC. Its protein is CASSPVDRGTYEQYF.

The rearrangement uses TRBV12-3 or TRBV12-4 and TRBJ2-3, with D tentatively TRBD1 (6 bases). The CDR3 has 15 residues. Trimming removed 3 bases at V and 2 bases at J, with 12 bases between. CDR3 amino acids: CASSFQGQSTDTQYF. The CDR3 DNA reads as TGTGCCAGCAGTTTCCAAGGACAGTCCACAGATACGCAGTATTTT.

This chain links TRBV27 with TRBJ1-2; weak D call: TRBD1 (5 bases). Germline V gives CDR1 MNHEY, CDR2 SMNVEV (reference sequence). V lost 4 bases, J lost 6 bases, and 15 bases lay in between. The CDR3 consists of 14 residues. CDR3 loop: CASSSPFRENGYTF. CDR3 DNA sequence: TGTGCCAGCAGTTCACCATTCAGGGAGAATGGCTACACCTTC.

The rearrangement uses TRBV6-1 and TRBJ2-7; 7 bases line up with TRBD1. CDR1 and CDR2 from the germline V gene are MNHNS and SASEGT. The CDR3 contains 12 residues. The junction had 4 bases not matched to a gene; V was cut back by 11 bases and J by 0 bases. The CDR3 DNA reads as TGTGCCGGCTGGACAGGCTCCTACGAGCAGTACTTC. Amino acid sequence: CAGWTGSYEQYF.

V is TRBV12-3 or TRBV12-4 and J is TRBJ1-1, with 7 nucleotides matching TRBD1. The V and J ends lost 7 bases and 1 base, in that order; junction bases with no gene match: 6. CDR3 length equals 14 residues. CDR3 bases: TGTGCCAGCAACCCGGGACAGTCGAACACTGAAGCTTTCTTT. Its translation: CASNPGQSNTEAFF.

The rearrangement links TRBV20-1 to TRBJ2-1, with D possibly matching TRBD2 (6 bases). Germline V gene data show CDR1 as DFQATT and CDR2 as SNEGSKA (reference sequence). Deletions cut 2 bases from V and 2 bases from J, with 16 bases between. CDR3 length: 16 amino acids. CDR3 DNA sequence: TGCAGTGCTAGATATACGGCGGGGTCAGCCTACAATGAGCAGTTCTTC. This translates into CSARYTAGSAYNEQFF.

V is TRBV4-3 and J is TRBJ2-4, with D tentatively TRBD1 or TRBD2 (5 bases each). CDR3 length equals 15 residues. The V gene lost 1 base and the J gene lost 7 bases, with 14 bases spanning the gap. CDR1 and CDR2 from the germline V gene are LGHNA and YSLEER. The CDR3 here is CASSQGEGAGNIQYF. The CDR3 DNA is TGCGCCAGCAGCCAAGGAGAGGGAGCAGGGAACATTCAGTACTTC.

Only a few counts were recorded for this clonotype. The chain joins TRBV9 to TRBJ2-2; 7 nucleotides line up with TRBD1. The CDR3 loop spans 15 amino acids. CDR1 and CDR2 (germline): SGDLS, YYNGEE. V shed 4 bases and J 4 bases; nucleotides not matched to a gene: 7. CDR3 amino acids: CASSSRTGTTGELFF. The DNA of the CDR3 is TGTGCCAGCAGCTCTCGGACAGGCACCACCGGGGAGCTGTTTTTT.

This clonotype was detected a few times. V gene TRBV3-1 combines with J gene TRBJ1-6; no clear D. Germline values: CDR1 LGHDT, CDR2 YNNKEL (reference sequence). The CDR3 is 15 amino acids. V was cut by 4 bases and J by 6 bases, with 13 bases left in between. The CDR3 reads CASSPRLPRNSPLHF. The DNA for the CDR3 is TGTGCCAGCAGCCCCCGGCTTCCTCGTAATTCACCCCTCCACTTT. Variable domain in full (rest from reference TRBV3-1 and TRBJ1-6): DTAVSQTPKYLVTQMGNDKSIKCEQNLGHDTMYWYKQDSKKFLKIMFSYNNKELIINETVPNRFSPKSPDKAHLNLHINSLELGDSAVYFCASSPRLPRNSPLHFGNGTRLTVT.

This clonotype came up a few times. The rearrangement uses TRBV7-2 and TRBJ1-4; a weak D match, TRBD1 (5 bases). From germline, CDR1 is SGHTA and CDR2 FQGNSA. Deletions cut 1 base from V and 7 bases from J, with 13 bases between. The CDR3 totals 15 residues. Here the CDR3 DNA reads TGTGCCAGCAGCTTAGAAGGGTGGGGCAGTGAAAAACTGTTTTTT. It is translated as CASSLEGWGSEKLFF.

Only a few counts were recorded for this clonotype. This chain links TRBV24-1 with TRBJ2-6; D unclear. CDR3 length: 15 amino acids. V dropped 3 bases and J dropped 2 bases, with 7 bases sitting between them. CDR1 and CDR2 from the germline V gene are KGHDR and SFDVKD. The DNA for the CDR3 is TGTGCCACCAGTGATAGGGCCCCTGGGGCCAACGTCCTGACTTTC. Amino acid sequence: CATSDRAPGANVLTF.

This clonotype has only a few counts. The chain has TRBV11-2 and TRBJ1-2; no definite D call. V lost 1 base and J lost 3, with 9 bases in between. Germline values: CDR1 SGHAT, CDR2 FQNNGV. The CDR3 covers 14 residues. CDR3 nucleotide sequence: TGTGCCAGCAGCTTAGGGGAAGGGCACTATGGCTACACCTTC. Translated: CASSLGEGHYGYTF.

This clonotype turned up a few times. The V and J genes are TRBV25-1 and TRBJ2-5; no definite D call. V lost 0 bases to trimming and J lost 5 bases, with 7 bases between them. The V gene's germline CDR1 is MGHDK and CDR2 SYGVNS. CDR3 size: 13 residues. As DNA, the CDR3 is TGTGCCAGCAGTGAATACCTGAGGGAGACCCAGTACTTC. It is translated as CASSEYLRETQYF. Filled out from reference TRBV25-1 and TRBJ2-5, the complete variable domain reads EADIYQTPRYLVIGTGKKITLECSQTMGHDKMYWYQQDPGMELHLIHYSYGVNSTEKGDLSSESTVSRIRTEHFPLTLESARPSHTSQYLCASSEYLRETQYFGPGTRLLVL.

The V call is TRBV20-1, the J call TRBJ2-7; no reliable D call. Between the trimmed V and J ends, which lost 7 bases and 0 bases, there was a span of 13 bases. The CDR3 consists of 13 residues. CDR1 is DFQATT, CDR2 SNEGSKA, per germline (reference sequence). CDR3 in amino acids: CSVLDPFSYEQYF. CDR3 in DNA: TGCAGTGTCTTGGATCCGTTCTCCTACGAGCAGTACTTC.

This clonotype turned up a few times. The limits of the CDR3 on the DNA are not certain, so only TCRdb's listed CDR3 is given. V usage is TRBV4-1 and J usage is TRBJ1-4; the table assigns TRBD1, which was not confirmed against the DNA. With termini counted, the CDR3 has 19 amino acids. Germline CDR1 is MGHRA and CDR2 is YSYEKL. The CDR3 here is CASSQRDSIVATNEKLFFF.

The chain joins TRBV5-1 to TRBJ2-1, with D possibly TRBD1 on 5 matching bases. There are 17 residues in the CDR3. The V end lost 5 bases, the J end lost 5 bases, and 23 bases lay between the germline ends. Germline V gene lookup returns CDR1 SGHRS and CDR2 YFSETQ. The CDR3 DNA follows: TGCGCCAGCAGACCCGGCCCTGGCGGACATGGGGACAATGAGCAGTTCTTC. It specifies CASRPGPGGHGDNEQFF.

DNA of the CDR3: TGCGCCAGCAGCCCCCCAGGCCCTTATGGCTACACCTTC. Translating gives CASSPPGPYGYTF. The rearrangement uses TRBV4-1 and TRBJ1-2; D uncertain. This CDR3 region has 13 residues. V lost 4 bases, J lost 5 bases, and 11 bases lay in between. Germline CDR1 MGHRA, CDR2 YSYEKL.

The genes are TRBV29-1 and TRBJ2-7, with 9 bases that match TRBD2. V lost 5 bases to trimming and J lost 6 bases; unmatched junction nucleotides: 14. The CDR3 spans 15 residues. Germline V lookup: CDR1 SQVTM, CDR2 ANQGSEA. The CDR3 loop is CSVSKGGRAGGEQYF. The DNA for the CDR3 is TGCAGCGTTTCTAAGGGCGGGAGGGCCGGAGGCGAGCAGTACTTC.

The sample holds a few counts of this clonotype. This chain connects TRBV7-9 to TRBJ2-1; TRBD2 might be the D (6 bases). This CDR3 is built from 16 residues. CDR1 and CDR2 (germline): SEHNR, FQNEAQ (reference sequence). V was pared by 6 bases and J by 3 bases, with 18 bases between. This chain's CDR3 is CASSGVGGGVYNEQFF. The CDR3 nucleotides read TGTGCCAGCAGTGGGGTCGGTGGAGGGGTCTACAATGAGCAGTTCTTC. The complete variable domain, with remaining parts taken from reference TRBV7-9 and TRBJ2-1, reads DTGVSQNPRHKITKRGQNVTFRCDPISEHNRLYWYRQTLGQGPEFLTYFQNEAQLEKSRLLSDRFSAERPKGSFSTLEIQRTEQGDSAMYLCASSGVGGGVYNEQFFGPGTRLTVL.

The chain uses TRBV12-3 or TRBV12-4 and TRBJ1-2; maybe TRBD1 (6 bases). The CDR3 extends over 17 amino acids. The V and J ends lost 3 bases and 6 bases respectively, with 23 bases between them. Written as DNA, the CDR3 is TGTGCCAGCAGTTTTTCCCCAGGGGCAGGGGAGGAGGATGGCTACACCTTC. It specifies CASSFSPGAGEEDGYTF.

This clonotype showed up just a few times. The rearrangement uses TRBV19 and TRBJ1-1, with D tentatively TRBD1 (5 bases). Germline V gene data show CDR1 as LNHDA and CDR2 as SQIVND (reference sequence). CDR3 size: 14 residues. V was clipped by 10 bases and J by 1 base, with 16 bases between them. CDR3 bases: TGTGCCACCAGAACGACAGATCAGAACACTGAAGCTTTCTTT. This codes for CATRTTDQNTEAFF.

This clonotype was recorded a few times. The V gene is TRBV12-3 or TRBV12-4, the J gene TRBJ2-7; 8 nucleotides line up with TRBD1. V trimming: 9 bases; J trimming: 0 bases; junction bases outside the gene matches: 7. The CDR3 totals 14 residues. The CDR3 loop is CASTVGQVSYEQYF. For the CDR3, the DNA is TGTGCCAGTACTGTGGGACAGGTCTCCTACGAGCAGTACTTC.